One and the same sample provided the 27 T cell receptor beta chains below, sequenced in a study of response to subunit inactivated influenza vaccine. Each CDR3 protein is one row after TCRdb ran MiXCR on the RT-PCR reads. The table has 600,000 to 700,000 distinct CDR3 sequences, around 15% seen once; the top ten hold approximately 7.6%. Sample: PBMCs from blood, taken 14 to 15 days before vaccination. The receptors were sampled from a man over 45 who received an inactivated influenza vaccine.

This clonotype showed up many times. The V and J genes are TRBV5-1 and TRBJ2-3; D might be TRBD2 (6 bases). Trimming left V 4 bases short and J 3 bases short, with 12 bases between. This CDR3 is built from 14 residues. Looked up from germline, CDR1 is SGHRS and CDR2 is YFSETQ. CDR3 in amino acids: CASSVGLETDTQYF. The CDR3 bases are TGCGCCAGCAGCGTGGGACTGGAGACAGATACGCAGTATTTT. Using reference TRBV5-1 and TRBJ2-3 for the parts outside the CDR3, the full variable domain is KAGVTQTPRYLIKTRGQQVTLSCSPISGHRSVSWYQQTPGQGLQFLFEYFSETQRNKGNFPGRFSGRQFSNSRSEMNVSTLELGDSALYLCASSVGLETDTQYFGPGTRLTVL.

The chain couples TRBV12-3 or TRBV12-4 to TRBJ2-7, with a possible D match to TRBD1 (5 bases). The CDR3 is made up of 15 amino acids. Between the trimmed V and J ends, which lost 5 bases and 3 bases, there was a span of 17 bases. CDR3 coding DNA: TGTGCCAGCAGTCCATCGATCTTTAGGGGCTACGAGCAGTACTTC. Encoded protein: CASSPSIFRGYEQYF.

The chain joins TRBV2 to TRBJ2-7; 11 bases agree with TRBD2. The length of the CDR3 is 14 residues. V lost 2 bases to trimming and J lost 5 bases; unmatched junction nucleotides: 2. Germline CDR1 and CDR2: SNHLY and FYNNEI. The CDR3 loop reads CASSESSGRNEQYF. CDR3 nucleotide sequence: TGTGCCAGCAGTGAATCTAGCGGGAGGAACGAGCAGTACTTC.

This clonotype appeared a few times. The chain is built from TRBV20-1 and TRBJ2-3; D is perhaps TRBD1 (5 bases). V was cut by 6 bases and J by 2 bases, with 24 bases left in between. Germline V lookup: CDR1 DFQATT, CDR2 SNEGSKA (reference sequence). The CDR3 covers 17 residues. CDR3 loop: CSATDPGQGHITDTQYF. In DNA, the CDR3 is TGCAGTGCAACGGACCCCGGGCAGGGCCATATCACAGATACGCAGTATTTT.

This clonotype occurred a few times. The CDR3 region has the DNA TGCAGCGTGACCTCCAGGGCCCCCAAGTTAGAGACCCAGTACTTC. Encoded protein: CSVTSRAPKLETQYF. The chain has TRBV29-1 and TRBJ2-5; maybe TRBD1 (5 bases). This CDR3 is built from 15 residues. Germline CDR1 SQVTM, CDR2 ANQGSEA. V was clipped by 6 bases and J by 4 bases, with 21 bases between them.

The chain recombines TRBV9 with TRBJ1-1; 8 bases map to TRBD1. After removal of 0 bases from V and 5 bases from J, the junction contained 6 bases not matched to a gene. The CDR3 is made up of 15 amino acids. CDR1 SGDLS and CDR2 YYNGEE come from the germline V gene. CDR3: CASSVGAGGNTEAFF. The CDR3 bases are TGTGCCAGCAGCGTAGGAGCAGGGGGCAATACTGAAGCTTTCTTT. Drawing the rest from reference TRBV9 and TRBJ1-1, the complete variable domain is DSGVTQTPKHLITATGQRVTLRCSPRSGDLSVYWYQQSLDQGLQFLIQYYNGEERAKGNILERFSAQQFPDLHSELNLSSLELGDSALYFCASSVGAGGNTEAFFGQGTRLTVV.

Many counts were recorded for this clonotype. The chain joins TRBV4-3 to TRBJ2-1, with D unresolved. CDR3 size: 15 residues. Trimming stripped 3 bases from V and 8 bases from J, with 17 bases between. Germline CDR1 and CDR2: LGHNA and YSLEER. The DNA of the CDR3 is TGCGCCAGCAGCCAGAGTTGGCTCCCCGGCCATGAGCAGTTCTTC. As protein: CASSQSWLPGHEQFF.

The chain carries TRBV28 and TRBJ2-7, with TRBD1 matching 8 bases. J was trimmed by 4 bases and V by 4 bases; bases with no gene match: 12. The length of the CDR3 is 16 residues. CDR1 and CDR2 from the germline V gene are MDHEN and SYDVKM. This CDR3 reads CASSSLRWTGNYEQYF. DNA of the CDR3: TGTGCCAGCAGTTCCCTCCGTTGGACAGGGAATTACGAGCAGTACTTC.

The chain uses TRBV7-9 and TRBJ1-1; TRBD1 agrees at 8 bases. V was pared by 5 bases and J by 4 bases, with 6 bases of the junction left unmatched. CDR3 size: 14 residues. The germline gives CDR1 SEHNR, CDR2 FQNEAQ (reference sequence). As DNA, the CDR3 is TGTGCCAGCAGCCCAGGACAGGGATTCACTGAAGCTTTCTTT. Encoded protein: CASSPGQGFTEAFF. Full variable domain (rest looked up from reference TRBV7-9 and TRBJ1-1): DTGVSQNPRHKITKRGQNVTFRCDPISEHNRLYWYRQTLGQGPEFLTYFQNEAQLEKSRLLSDRFSAERPKGSFSTLEIQRTEQGDSAMYLCASSPGQGFTEAFFGQGTRLTVV.

The chain joins TRBV7-8 to TRBJ1-1; D is uncertain. Germline V gives CDR1 SGHVS, CDR2 FQNEAQ. The CDR3 has 15 amino acids. The ends were cut back, 4 bases at V and 4 bases at J, with 16 bases in the middle. Here the CDR3 DNA reads TGTGCCAGCAGCTCCATTCTTATTCGGAGCACTGAAGCTTTCTTT. Its protein product is CASSSILIRSTEAFF.

This clonotype was seen only a few times. The chain couples TRBV10-2 to TRBJ2-7; 9 nucleotides align to TRBD2. Trimming removed 3 bases from V and 0 bases from J; junction bases left unmatched: 6. The CDR3 sequence is 16 residues long. Looked up from germline, CDR1 is WSHSY and CDR2 is SAAADI. The DNA of the CDR3 is TGCGCCAGCAGTGACCTCCTTAGCGGGGGCTCCTACGAGCAGTACTTC. Translating gives CASSDLLSGGSYEQYF.

This clonotype was seen a few times. The CDR3 sequence: CASSLAISGNTEAFF. CDR3 nucleotide sequence: TGCGCCAGCAGCTTGGCTATATCAGGGAATACTGAAGCTTTCTTT. The chain combines TRBV5-1 with TRBJ1-1; a weak D match, TRBD1 (5 bases). The CDR3 totals 15 residues. Germline V CDR1 and CDR2: SGHRS, YFSETQ. Deletions cut 0 bases from V and 5 bases from J, with 14 bases between.

This clonotype was seen more than once but under ten times. The rearrangement joins TRBV7-9 to TRBJ1-5; TRBD1 matches 8 bases. CDR3 length: 16 amino acids. Germline loops: CDR1 SEHNR, CDR2 FQNEAQ (reference sequence). V trimming: 1 base; J trimming: 4 bases; junction bases outside the gene matches: 6. CDR3 loop: CASSLVAGGRNQPQHF. The CDR3 bases are TGTGCCAGCAGCTTAGTAGCAGGGGGCCGTAATCAGCCCCAGCATTTT. The entire variable domain, with the rest obtained from reference TRBV7-9 and TRBJ1-5, is as follows: DTGVSQNPRHKITKRGQNVTFRCDPISEHNRLYWYRQTLGQGPEFLTYFQNEAQLEKSRLLSDRFSAERPKGSFSTLEIQRTEQGDSAMYLCASSLVAGGRNQPQHFGDGTRLSIL.

This clonotype has a handful of counts. The CDR3 region has the DNA TGCGCCAGCCAGGCTAGCGGGGGCCCAGATACGCAGTATTTT. Protein: CASQASGGPDTQYF. The rearrangement links TRBV5-1 to TRBJ2-3, with 10 bases fitting TRBD2. Germline CDR1 SGHRS, CDR2 YFSETQ. The CDR3 extends over 14 amino acids. V lost 7 bases, J lost 4 bases, and 6 bases stayed unmatched.

This clonotype has ten or more counts. The rearrangement links TRBV20-1 to TRBJ2-3; the match to TRBD2 covers 8 bases. This CDR3 is built from 14 residues. Germline V lookup: CDR1 DFQATT, CDR2 SNEGSKA (reference sequence). V shed 8 bases, J shed 6 bases, and the junction held 13 bases outside the gene matches. The CDR3 region is CSFTPAGGADTQYF. The CDR3 nucleotides read TGCAGTTTCACCCCCGCCGGGGGGGCGGATACGCAGTATTTT.

This clonotype was seen a handful of times. This rearrangement joins TRBV5-1 to TRBJ2-7; 7 positions agree with TRBD1. Germline CDR1 reads SGHRS; CDR2 reads YFSETQ. V was clipped by 4 bases and J by 0 bases; unmatched bases: 10. CDR3 length: 16 amino acids. The CDR3, as DNA: TGCGCCAGCAGCCGAAAGACAGGGCGGAGCTCCTACGAGCAGTACTTC. This encodes CASSRKTGRSSYEQYF.

V and J are TRBV20-1 and TRBJ2-3; 9 nucleotides match TRBD1. With V trimmed by 6 bases and J by 6 bases, 10 bases remained unmatched. CDR1 is DFQATT and CDR2 is SNEGSKA in the germline V gene (reference sequence). The CDR3 extends over 14 amino acids. The CDR3 loop reads CSALGTGFGDTQYF. The CDR3 bases are TGCAGTGCCCTCGGGACAGGGTTCGGGGATACGCAGTATTTT.

This clonotype has ten or more counts. This chain links TRBV5-1 with TRBJ2-1; D gene ambiguous. This CDR3 is 14 amino acids long. Germline CDR1 is SGHRS and CDR2 is YFSETQ. Trimming took off 0 bases at V and 5 bases at J, with 9 bases between the two ends. CDR3 nucleotides: TGCGCCAGCAGCTTGGAATTAAGAGACAATGAGCAGTTCTTC. Protein: CASSLELRDNEQFF.

A word on this clonotype: A much larger clone sits a single nucleotide away, making a read error possible. The chain employs TRBV7-2 and TRBJ2-1; 7 bases fit TRBD2. After removal of 4 bases from V and 8 bases from J, the junction contained 8 bases not matched to a gene. CDR1 and CDR2 (germline): SGHTA, FQGNSA. This CDR3 spans 14 amino acids. The CDR3 spells CASSYTSALDEQFF. The DNA for the CDR3 is TGTGCCAGCAGCTACACTAGCGCTCTGGATGAGCAGTTCTTC. The entire variable domain, with the rest obtained from reference TRBV7-2 and TRBJ2-1, is as follows: GAGVSQSPSNKVTEKGKDVELRCDPISGHTALYWYRQSLGQGLEFLIYFQGNSAPDKSGLPSDRFSAERTGGSVSTLTIQRTQQEDSAVYLCASSYTSALDEQFFGPGTRLTVL.

This rearrangement joins TRBV12-3 or TRBV12-4 to TRBJ2-3, with D unresolved. V lost 0 bases and J lost 6, with 7 bases in between. The CDR3 length is 13 residues. The CDR3 bases are TGTGCCAGCAGTTTAGCTGTTCTGGATACGCAGTATTTT. This translates into CASSLAVLDTQYF.

This clonotype was observed many times. The genes are TRBV29-1 and TRBJ2-1; D unclear. Trimming removed 5 bases from V and 4 bases from J, with 9 bases in between. There are 12 residues in the CDR3. Germline V lookup: CDR1 SQVTM, CDR2 ANQGSEA. CDR3 nucleotides: TGCAGCGTTTCACAGTTATACAATGAGCAGTTCTTC. Translation: CSVSQLYNEQFF.

The CDR3: CASSLFSGGDYEQYF. In DNA form, the CDR3 reads TGTGCCAGCAGTCTTTTTAGTGGAGGGGATTACGAGCAGTACTTC. The chain links TRBV2 to TRBJ2-7, with D possibly being TRBD2 (6 bases). Trimming removed 5 bases from V and 4 bases from J, with 18 bases in between. CDR3 length: 15 residues. Germline CDR1 is SNHLY and CDR2 is FYNNEI.

The chain is built from TRBV7-9 and TRBJ2-1; 7 bases agree with TRBD1. Looked up from germline, CDR1 is SEHNR and CDR2 is FQNEAQ (reference sequence). The CDR3 sequence is 16 residues long. V was clipped by 5 bases and J by 9 bases; unmatched bases: 16. For the CDR3, the DNA is TGTGCCAGCAGCCCCCGACAGGGTTTTGGTACGGGTGAGCAGTTCTTC. Its protein is CASSPRQGFGTGEQFF.

Comments on this clonotype: It may be a read error: a sequence one base away is much more abundant. Here the CDR3 reads CSARRDTEAFF. CDR3 nucleotide sequence: TGCAGTGCTAGGAGGGACACTGAAGCTTTCTTT. This chain joins TRBV20-1 and TRBJ1-1; D is uncertain. Germline-derived CDR1 and CDR2 are DFQATT and SNEGSKA (reference sequence). V was cut by 3 bases and J by 3 bases, with 5 bases left in between. The CDR3 is made up of 11 amino acids.

The gene calls are TRBV5-6 and TRBJ2-6; the D gene could be TRBD1 or TRBD2 (5 bases each). Trimming pared 0 bases from V and 0 bases from J, leaving 10 bases between. The CDR3 is made up of 17 amino acids. CDR1 SGHDT and CDR2 YYEEEE come from the germline V gene. The CDR3: CASSLGGLYSGANVLTF. The CDR3 DNA reads TGTGCCAGCAGCTTGGGGGGGTTGTACTCTGGGGCCAACGTCCTGACTTTC.

The chain recombines TRBV12-3 or TRBV12-4 with TRBJ1-6; no definite D call. The CDR3 is made up of 14 amino acids. V was cut by 0 bases and J by 7 bases, with 7 bases left in between. CDR3 amino acids: CASSLAEANSPLHF. The CDR3 coding sequence is TGTGCCAGCAGTTTAGCGGAGGCCAATTCACCCCTCCACTTT.

This chain uses TRBV6-6 with TRBJ1-2; TRBD1 aligns across 9 bases. Trimming took 6 bases from V and 3 from J; bases not matched to a gene: 2. Germline-derived CDR1 and CDR2 are MNHNY and SVGAGI (reference sequence). The CDR3 spans 13 residues. CDR3 region: CASSRDRDYGYTF. In DNA, the CDR3 is TGTGCCAGCAGCCGGGACAGGGACTATGGCTACACCTTC.